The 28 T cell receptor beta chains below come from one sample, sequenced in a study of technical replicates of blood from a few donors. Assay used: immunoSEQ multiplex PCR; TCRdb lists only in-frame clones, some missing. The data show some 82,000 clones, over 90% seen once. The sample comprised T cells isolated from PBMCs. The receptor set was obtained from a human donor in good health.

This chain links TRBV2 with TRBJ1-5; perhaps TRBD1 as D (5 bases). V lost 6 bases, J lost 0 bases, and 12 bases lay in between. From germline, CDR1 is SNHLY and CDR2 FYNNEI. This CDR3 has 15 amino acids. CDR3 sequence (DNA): TGTGCCAGCAGCAGCGACAGAATTAGCAATCAGCCCCAGCATTTT. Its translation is CASSSDRISNQPQHF.

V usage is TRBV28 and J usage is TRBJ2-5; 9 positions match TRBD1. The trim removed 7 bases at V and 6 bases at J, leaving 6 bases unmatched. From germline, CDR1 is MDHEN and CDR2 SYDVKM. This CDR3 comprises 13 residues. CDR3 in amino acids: CASNNRGPKTQYF. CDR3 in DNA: TGTGCCAGCAACAACAGGGGGCCGAAGACCCAGTACTTC.

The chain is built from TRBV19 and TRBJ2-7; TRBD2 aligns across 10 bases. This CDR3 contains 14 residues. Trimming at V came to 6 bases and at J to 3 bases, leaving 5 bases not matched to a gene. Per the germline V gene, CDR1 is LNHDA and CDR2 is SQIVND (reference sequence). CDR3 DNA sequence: TGTGCCAGTAGCCTCGGACTAGCGGTCTACGAGCAGTACTTC. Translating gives CASSLGLAVYEQYF. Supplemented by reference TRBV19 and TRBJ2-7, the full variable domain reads DGGITQSPKYLFRKEGQNVTLSCEQNLNHDAMYWYRQDPGQGLRLIYYSQIVNDFQKGDIAEGYSVSREKKESFPLTVTSAQKNPTAFYLCASSLGLAVYEQYFGPGTRLTVT.

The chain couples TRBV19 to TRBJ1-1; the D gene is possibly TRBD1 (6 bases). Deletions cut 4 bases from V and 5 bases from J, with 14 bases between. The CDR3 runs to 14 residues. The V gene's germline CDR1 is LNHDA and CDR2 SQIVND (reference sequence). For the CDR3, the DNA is TGTGCCAGTAGTACCGAACAGGGATGGACTGAAGCTTTCTTT. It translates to CASSTEQGWTEAFF.

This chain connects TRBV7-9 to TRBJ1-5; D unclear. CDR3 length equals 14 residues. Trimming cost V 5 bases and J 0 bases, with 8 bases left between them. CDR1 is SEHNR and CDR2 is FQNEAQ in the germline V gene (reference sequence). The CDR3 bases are TGTGCCAGCAGCGCGACTACTAGCAATCAGCCCCAGCATTTT. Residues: CASSATTSNQPQHF.

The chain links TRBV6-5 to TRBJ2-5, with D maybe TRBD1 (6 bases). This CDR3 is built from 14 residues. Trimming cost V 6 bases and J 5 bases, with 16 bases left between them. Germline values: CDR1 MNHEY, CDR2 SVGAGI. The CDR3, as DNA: TGTGCCAGCAGGGATGACCAGGGGTTGGAGACCCAGTACTTC. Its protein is CASRDDQGLETQYF.

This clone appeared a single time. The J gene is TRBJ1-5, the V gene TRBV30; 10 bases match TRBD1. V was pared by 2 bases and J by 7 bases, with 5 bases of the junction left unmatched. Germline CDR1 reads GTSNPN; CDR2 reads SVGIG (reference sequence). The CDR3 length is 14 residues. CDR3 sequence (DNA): TGTGCCTGGAGTAGAGGACAGGGGGGACAGCCCCAGCATTTT. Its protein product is CAWSRGQGGQPQHF.

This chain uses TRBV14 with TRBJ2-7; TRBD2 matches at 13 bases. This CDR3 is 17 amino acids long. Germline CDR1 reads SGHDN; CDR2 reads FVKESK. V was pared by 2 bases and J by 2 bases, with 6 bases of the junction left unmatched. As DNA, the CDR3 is TGTGCCAGCAGCCAATTGACTAGCGGGAGGCCAACCTACGAGCAGTACTTC. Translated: CASSQLTSGRPTYEQYF.

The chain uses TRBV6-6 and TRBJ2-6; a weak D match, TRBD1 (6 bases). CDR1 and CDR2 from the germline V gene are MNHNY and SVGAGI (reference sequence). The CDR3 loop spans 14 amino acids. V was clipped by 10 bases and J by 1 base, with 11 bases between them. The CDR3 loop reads CAIGTGSGANVLTF. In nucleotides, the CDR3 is TGTGCCATCGGAACAGGGTCTGGGGCCAACGTCCTGACTTTC.

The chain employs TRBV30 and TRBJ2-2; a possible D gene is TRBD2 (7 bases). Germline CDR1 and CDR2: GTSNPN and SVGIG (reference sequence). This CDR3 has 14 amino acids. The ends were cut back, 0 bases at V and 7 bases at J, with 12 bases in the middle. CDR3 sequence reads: CAWSVRGADGELFF. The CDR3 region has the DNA TGTGCCTGGAGTGTACGGGGGGCTGACGGGGAGCTGTTTTTT.

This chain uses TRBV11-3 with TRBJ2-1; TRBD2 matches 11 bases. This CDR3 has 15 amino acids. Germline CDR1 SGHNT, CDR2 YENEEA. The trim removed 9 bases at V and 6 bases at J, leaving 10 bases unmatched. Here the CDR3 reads CASAPGTSGLNEQFF. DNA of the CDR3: TGTGCCAGTGCCCCCGGGACTAGCGGACTCAATGAGCAGTTCTTC.

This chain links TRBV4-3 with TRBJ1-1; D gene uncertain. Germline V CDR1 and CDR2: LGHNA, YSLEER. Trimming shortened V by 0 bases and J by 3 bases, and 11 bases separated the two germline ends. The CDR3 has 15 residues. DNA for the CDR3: TGCGCCAGCAGCCAAGATAGAGAGAGGGACACTGAAGCTTTCTTT. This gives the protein CASSQDRERDTEAFF.

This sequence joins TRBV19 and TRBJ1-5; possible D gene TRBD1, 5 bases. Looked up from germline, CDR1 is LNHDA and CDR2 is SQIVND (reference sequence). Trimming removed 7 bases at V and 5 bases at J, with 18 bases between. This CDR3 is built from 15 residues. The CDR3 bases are TGTGCCAGTACTAAGAAGGGGTTTCTAGATCAGCCCCAGCATTTT. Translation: CASTKKGFLDQPQHF. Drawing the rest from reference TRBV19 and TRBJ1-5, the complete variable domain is DGGITQSPKYLFRKEGQNVTLSCEQNLNHDAMYWYRQDPGQGLRLIYYSQIVNDFQKGDIAEGYSVSREKKESFPLTVTSAQKNPTAFYLCASTKKGFLDQPQHFGDGTRLSIL.

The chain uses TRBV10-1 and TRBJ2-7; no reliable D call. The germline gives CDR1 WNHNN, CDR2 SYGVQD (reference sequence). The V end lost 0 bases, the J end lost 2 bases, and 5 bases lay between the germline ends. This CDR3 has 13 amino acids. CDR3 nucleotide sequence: TGCGCCAGCAGTGAGTCGGCTCCCTACGAGCAGTACTTC. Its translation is CASSESAPYEQYF.

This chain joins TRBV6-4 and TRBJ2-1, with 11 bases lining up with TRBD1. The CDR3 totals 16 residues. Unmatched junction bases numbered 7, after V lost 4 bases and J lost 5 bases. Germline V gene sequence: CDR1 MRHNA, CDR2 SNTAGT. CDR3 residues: CASSAIGTGGHNEQFF. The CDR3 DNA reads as TGTGCCAGCAGTGCCATTGGGACAGGGGGACACAATGAGCAGTTCTTC.

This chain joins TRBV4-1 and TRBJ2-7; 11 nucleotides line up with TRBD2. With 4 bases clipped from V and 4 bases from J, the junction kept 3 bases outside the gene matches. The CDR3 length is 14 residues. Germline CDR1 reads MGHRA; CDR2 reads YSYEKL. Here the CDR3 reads CASSLTSGSYEQYF. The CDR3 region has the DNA TGCGCCAGCAGCCTAACTAGCGGGAGTTACGAGCAGTACTTC.

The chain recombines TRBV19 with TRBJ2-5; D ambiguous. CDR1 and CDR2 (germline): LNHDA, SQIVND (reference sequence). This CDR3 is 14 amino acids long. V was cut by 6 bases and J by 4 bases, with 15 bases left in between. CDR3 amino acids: CASSPIVERETQYF. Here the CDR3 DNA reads TGTGCCAGTAGCCCAATAGTAGAGCGAGAGACCCAGTACTTC.

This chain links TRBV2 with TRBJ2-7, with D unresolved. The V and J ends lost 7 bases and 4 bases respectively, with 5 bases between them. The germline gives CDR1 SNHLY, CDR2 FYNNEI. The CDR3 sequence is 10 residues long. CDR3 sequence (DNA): TGTGCCAGCAATTTATACGAGCAGTACTTC. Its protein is CASNLYEQYF.

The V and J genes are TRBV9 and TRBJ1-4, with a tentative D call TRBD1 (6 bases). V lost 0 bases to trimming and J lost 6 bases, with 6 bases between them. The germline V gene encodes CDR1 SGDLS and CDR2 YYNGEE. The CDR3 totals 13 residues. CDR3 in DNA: TGTGCCAGCAGCGTAGACAGGGATGAAAAACTGTTTTTT. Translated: CASSVDRDEKLFF.

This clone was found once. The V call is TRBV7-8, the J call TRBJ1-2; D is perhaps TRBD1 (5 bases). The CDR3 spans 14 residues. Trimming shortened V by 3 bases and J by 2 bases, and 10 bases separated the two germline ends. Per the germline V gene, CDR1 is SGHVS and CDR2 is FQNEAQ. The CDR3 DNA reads TGTGCCAGCAGCTTGGACACAGAGAACTATGGCTACACCTTC. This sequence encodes CASSLDTENYGYTF.

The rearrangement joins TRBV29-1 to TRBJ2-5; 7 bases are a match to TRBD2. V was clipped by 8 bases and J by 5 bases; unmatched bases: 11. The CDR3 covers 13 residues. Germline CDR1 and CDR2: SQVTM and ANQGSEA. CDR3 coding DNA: TGCAGCAACAATTTAGCGGGTGCGGAGACCCAGTACTTC. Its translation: CSNNLAGAETQYF.

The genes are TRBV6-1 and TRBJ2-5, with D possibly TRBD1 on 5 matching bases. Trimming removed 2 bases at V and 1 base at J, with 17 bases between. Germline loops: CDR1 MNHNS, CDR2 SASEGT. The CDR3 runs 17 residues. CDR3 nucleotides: TGTGCCAGCAGTGAACTTCAGGGTTGGGGCTTCCAAGAGACCCAGTACTTC. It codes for CASSELQGWGFQETQYF.

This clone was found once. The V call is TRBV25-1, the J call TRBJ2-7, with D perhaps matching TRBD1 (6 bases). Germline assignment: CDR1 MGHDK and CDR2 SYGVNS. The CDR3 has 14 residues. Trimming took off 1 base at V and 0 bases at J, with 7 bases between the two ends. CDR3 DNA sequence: TGTGCCAGCAGTGAATTCAGGGGCTCCTACGAGCAGTACTTC. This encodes CASSEFRGSYEQYF.

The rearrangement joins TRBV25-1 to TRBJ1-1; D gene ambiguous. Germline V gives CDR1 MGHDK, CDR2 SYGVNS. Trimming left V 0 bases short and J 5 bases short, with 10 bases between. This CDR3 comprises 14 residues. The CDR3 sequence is CASSEYEGETEAFF. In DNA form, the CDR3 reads TGTGCCAGCAGTGAATACGAAGGAGAGACTGAAGCTTTCTTT. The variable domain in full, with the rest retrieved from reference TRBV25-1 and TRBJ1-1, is EADIYQTPRYLVIGTGKKITLECSQTMGHDKMYWYQQDPGMELHLIHYSYGVNSTEKGDLSSESTVSRIRTEHFPLTLESARPSHTSQYLCASSEYEGETEAFFGQGTRLTVV.

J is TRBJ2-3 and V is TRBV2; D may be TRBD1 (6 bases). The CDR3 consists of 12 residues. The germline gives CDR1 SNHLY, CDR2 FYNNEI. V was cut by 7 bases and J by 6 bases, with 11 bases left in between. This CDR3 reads CASIQGPDTQYF. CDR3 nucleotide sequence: TGTGCCAGCATTCAGGGGCCCGATACGCAGTATTTT.

The CDR3 DNA reads as TGTGCCAGCAGCTTAGATCGGGGGGAACTAGGGACAGGGGAGACCCAGTACTTC. Its protein is CASSLDRGELGTGETQYF. J is TRBJ2-5 and V is TRBV11-2; TRBD1 matches at 9 bases. V was pared by 0 bases and J by 5 bases, with 13 bases of the junction left unmatched. Germline V gene data show CDR1 as SGHAT and CDR2 as FQNNGV. The CDR3 is made up of 18 amino acids.

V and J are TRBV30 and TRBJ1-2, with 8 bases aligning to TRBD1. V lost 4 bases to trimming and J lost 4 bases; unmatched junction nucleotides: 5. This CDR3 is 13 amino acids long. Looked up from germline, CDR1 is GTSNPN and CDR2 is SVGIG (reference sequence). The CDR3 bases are TGTGCCTGGAACCCAGGGGGCGGCTATGGCTACACCTTC. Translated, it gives CAWNPGGGYGYTF.

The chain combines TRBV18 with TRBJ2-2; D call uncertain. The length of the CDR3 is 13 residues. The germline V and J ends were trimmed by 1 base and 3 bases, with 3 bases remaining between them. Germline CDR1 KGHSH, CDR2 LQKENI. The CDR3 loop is CASSPRDTGELFF. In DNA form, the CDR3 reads TGTGCCAGCTCACCACGAGACACCGGGGAGCTGTTTTTT. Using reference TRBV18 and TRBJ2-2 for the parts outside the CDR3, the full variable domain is NAGVMQNPRHLVRRRGQEARLRCSPMKGHSHVYWYRQLPEEGLKFMVYLQKENIIDESGMPKERFSAEFPKEGPSILRIQQVVRGDSAAYFCASSPRDTGELFFGEGSRLTVL.